The clone carrying this TCR beta chain was seen a single time. Source study methods: The authors estimated nucleated cell counts from reference gene primer amplification. Method: immunoSEQ multiplex PCR; TCRdb's copy keeps in-frame clones and lacks some. V and J calls and clone size are given by that table; D and trimming were obtained from the DNA. This sample carries around 100,000 clones, about 84% of them seen once, and the ten largest clones take about 24%. The sample belongs to a study of blood T cell repertoires in COVID-19. Overall study: The study drew acute and convalescent COVID-19 samples from the United States, Italy and Spain. Sample material is recorded as cDNA or gDNA derived from T cells, B-cell-depleted T cells, or PBMCs.

CDR1 is MDHEN and CDR2 is SYDVKM in the germline V gene. CDR3 length: 14 residues. Trimming pared 9 bases from V and 0 bases from J, leaving 13 bases between. Sequenced sample: peripheral blood. This chain joins TRBV28 and TRBJ2-3; possible D gene TRBD1, 6 bases. This clonotype was sampled from a human donor in a cohort sampled during active COVID-19. DNA of the CDR3: TGTGCCAGAGAATTCAGGGGAAGCACAGATACGCAGTATTTT. Its protein is CAREFRGSTDTQYF.